The 21 T cell receptor beta chains presented below share a single source sample, sequenced in a study of beta chain features in type 1 diabetes. Since all of the isolated RNA was reverse transcribed, expressed TCRB transcripts were what got sequenced. Assay: immunoSEQ multiplex PCR; the TCRdb copy retains only in-frame clones and omits some. The sample lists roughly 450,000 clones; 11% were seen once. Sequenced: naive CD4+ T cells from blood. These receptors originate from a woman under 30 in good health.

This clone was detected a few times. This chain joins TRBV7-2 and TRBJ1-4; D call uncertain. Between the trimmed V and J ends, which lost 3 bases and 14 bases, there was a span of 10 bases. Looked up from germline, CDR1 is SGHTA and CDR2 is FQGNSA. The CDR3 runs 11 residues. Here the CDR3 DNA reads TGTGCCAGCAGCTTCGGTGGCGGGCTGTTTTTT. This codes for CASSFGGGLFF.

The chain recombines TRBV5-5 with TRBJ2-1; TRBD2 matches at 14 bases. Trimming removed 4 bases from V and 8 bases from J; junction bases left unmatched: 11. Germline V gene sequence: CDR1 SGHKS, CDR2 YYEKEE (reference sequence). The CDR3 spans 17 residues. The CDR3, as DNA: TGTGCCAGCAGCCCCGGTGGACTAGCGGGAGGTAGCCATGAGCAGTTCTTC. Amino acid sequence: CASSPGGLAGGSHEQFF.

Only a few counts were recorded for this clone. V is TRBV6-1 and J is TRBJ2-3; TRBD1 is a possible D gene (6 bases). This CDR3 has 13 amino acids. Trimming removed 6 bases at V and 8 bases at J, with 15 bases between. CDR1 MNHNS and CDR2 SASEGT come from the germline V gene. DNA for the CDR3: TGTGCCAGCAGCACCACAGGGTTCGCTACGCAGTATTTT. This gives the protein CASSTTGFATQYF.

In its sample, this clone was seen a few times. The same CDR3 also results from other DNA sequences found in this sample. The chain couples TRBV6-5 to TRBJ1-2; D not certain. This CDR3 region has 12 residues. Germline V gene sequence: CDR1 MNHEY, CDR2 SVGAGI. Trimming took off 6 bases at V and 4 bases at J, with 9 bases between the two ends. Here the CDR3 reads CASSYRGYGYTF. CDR3 DNA: TGTGCCAGCAGCTACCGGGGCTATGGCTACACCTTC.

This clone has just one count. V gene TRBV5-1 combines with J gene TRBJ2-5, with 8 nucleotides matching TRBD1. Germline V lookup: CDR1 SGHRS, CDR2 YFSETQ. The V gene end was trimmed by 5 bases and the J gene end by 5 bases; junction bases not matched to a gene: 11. This CDR3 is built from 15 residues. The CDR3 protein is CASRPGTGSSETQYF. The DNA of the CDR3 is TGCGCCAGCAGGCCCGGGACAGGATCCTCGGAGACCCAGTACTTC.

The chain couples TRBV7-2 to TRBJ2-1; 7 bases map to TRBD2. With 5 bases clipped from V and 5 bases from J, the junction kept 12 bases outside the gene matches. The germline V gene encodes CDR1 SGHTA and CDR2 FQGNSA. CDR3 size: 16 residues. The CDR3 DNA follows: TGTGCCAGCAGCCCCCGACTCGCGGGAGATCACAATGAGCAGTTCTTC. Amino acid sequence: CASSPRLAGDHNEQFF.

This chain links TRBV7-8 with TRBJ2-1; 7 nucleotides line up with TRBD2. This CDR3 is 15 amino acids long. V lost 6 bases to trimming and J lost 9 bases; unmatched junction nucleotides: 14. CDR1 is SGHVS, CDR2 FQNEAQ, per germline. The CDR3 DNA follows: TGTGCCAGCAGAGACGGGAGGCTCCCAACGGGTGAGCAGTTCTTC. It translates to CASRDGRLPTGEQFF.

This clone showed up just a few times. J is TRBJ1-2 and V is TRBV7-2; TRBD1 is a possible D gene (5 bases). The CDR3 has 17 amino acids. Germline assignment: CDR1 SGHTA and CDR2 FQGNSA. The V end lost 5 bases, the J end lost 0 bases, and 19 bases lay between the germline ends. The CDR3 DNA sequence: TGTGCCAGCAGCACCCGAGGGGTCGGCACAGCTAACTATGGCTACACCTTC. Protein: CASSTRGVGTANYGYTF. Variable domain in full (rest from reference TRBV7-2 and TRBJ1-2): GAGVSQSPSNKVTEKGKDVELRCDPISGHTALYWYRQSLGQGLEFLIYFQGNSAPDKSGLPSDRFSAERTGGSVSTLTIQRTQQEDSAVYLCASSTRGVGTANYGYTFGSGTRLTVV.

This clone appeared a few times. The CDR3: CASTDLAKNIQYF. CDR3 sequence (DNA): TGTGCCAGCACCGACCTAGCCAAAAACATTCAGTACTTC. The genes are TRBV5-6 and TRBJ2-4; the D is unclear. There are 13 residues in the CDR3. The germline V gene encodes CDR1 SGHDT and CDR2 YYEEEE. Trimming took off 6 bases at V and 0 bases at J, with 7 bases between the two ends.

This clone was counted a few times. The chain has TRBV7-9 and TRBJ1-2, with D possibly matching TRBD1 (5 bases). Trimming left V 5 bases short and J 8 bases short, with 21 bases between. This CDR3 is built from 15 residues. In germline, CDR1 is SEHNR, CDR2 FQNEAQ (reference sequence). As DNA, the CDR3 is TGTGCCAGCAGCCCTCCCGGGACTGACTCTAGGGGCTACACCTTC. Its translation is CASSPPGTDSRGYTF.

This chain uses TRBV9 with TRBJ1-2; 8 bases fit TRBD1. Germline loops: CDR1 SGDLS, CDR2 YYNGEE. This CDR3 is built from 15 residues. V shed 0 bases and J 6 bases; nucleotides not matched to a gene: 7. CDR3 in amino acids: CASSVGAQGVDGYTF. The CDR3 bases are TGTGCCAGCAGCGTAGGGGCACAGGGGGTGGATGGCTACACCTTC.

The V and J genes are TRBV6-5 and TRBJ2-5, with D perhaps matching TRBD2 (5 bases). Trimming left V 5 bases short and J 5 bases short, with 21 bases between. The CDR3 is 16 amino acids. CDR1 MNHEY and CDR2 SVGAGI come from the germline V gene. As DNA, the CDR3 is TGTGCCAGCAGTCACTGGGGAAGCGGAGGTGGGGAGACCCAGTACTTC. It yields the protein CASSHWGSGGGETQYF.

The rearrangement joins TRBV5-1 to TRBJ2-2; 7 bases line up with TRBD1. The CDR3 runs 16 residues. The germline V gene has CDR1 SGHRS and CDR2 YFSETQ. With 0 bases clipped from V and 6 bases from J, the junction kept 8 bases outside the gene matches. The CDR3 nucleotides are TGCGCCAGCAGCTTGGTTGGGACAGCACTGCCCGGGGAGCTGTTTTTT. Amino acids: CASSLVGTALPGELFF.

The rearrangement uses TRBV4-3 and TRBJ2-7, with 10 bases identical to TRBD2. After removal of 0 bases from V and 4 bases from J, the junction contained 9 bases not matched to a gene. This CDR3 has 17 residues. Germline V gives CDR1 LGHNA, CDR2 YSLEER. This CDR3 is CASSQDRRLAGVYEQYF. The CDR3 DNA is TGCGCCAGCAGCCAAGATCGTCGGCTAGCGGGAGTATACGAGCAGTACTTC.

The rearrangement uses TRBV5-4 and TRBJ2-1; maybe TRBD2 (6 bases). There are 15 residues in the CDR3. The germline V gene encodes CDR1 SGHNT and CDR2 YYREEE (reference sequence). Trimming stripped 4 bases from V and 2 bases from J, with 13 bases between. In DNA, the CDR3 is TGTGCCAGCAGCCTCGGACCGGGGGCCTACAATGAGCAGTTCTTC. It encodes CASSLGPGAYNEQFF.

V gene TRBV5-4 combines with J gene TRBJ2-7, with a possible D match to TRBD2 (6 bases). CDR3 size: 15 residues. Between the trimmed V and J ends, which lost 1 base and 4 bases, there was a span of 15 bases. Germline V gene data show CDR1 as SGHNT and CDR2 as YYREEE (reference sequence). The DNA for the CDR3 is TGTGCCAGCAGCTTGTATCGGGAGAGAAAATACGAGCAGTACTTC. The encoded protein is CASSLYRERKYEQYF.

The V call is TRBV7-2, the J call TRBJ2-3, with TRBD1 matching 9 bases. Germline trimming cut 5 bases from V and 2 bases from J; bases unmatched to any gene: 8. This CDR3 spans 16 amino acids. The germline gives CDR1 SGHTA, CDR2 FQGNSA. This chain's CDR3 is CASSVIGTGNTDTQYF. DNA for the CDR3: TGTGCCAGCAGCGTGATAGGGACAGGGAACACAGATACGCAGTATTTT.

This chain connects TRBV15 to TRBJ1-2, with 9 bases matching TRBD1. Trimming cost V 8 bases and J 9 bases; bases outside gene matches: 10. The germline V gene has CDR1 LNHNV and CDR2 YYDKDF (reference sequence). This CDR3 spans 13 amino acids. The CDR3 reads CATAGTGNQSYTF. In DNA, the CDR3 is TGTGCCACCGCCGGGACAGGGAATCAGAGCTACACCTTC.

A few counts support this clone. The chain employs TRBV6-1 and TRBJ2-3; possible D gene TRBD1, 6 bases. Germline CDR1 reads MNHNS; CDR2 reads SASEGT. V lost 2 bases to trimming and J lost 4 bases, with 13 bases between them. This CDR3 comprises 15 residues. The CDR3 bases are TGTGCCAGCAGTGAAATCCAGGGGTGGGCAGATACGCAGTATTTT. Translation gives CASSEIQGWADTQYF.

This rearrangement joins TRBV5-1 to TRBJ2-1; D may be TRBD2 (6 bases). V was cut by 0 bases and J by 5 bases, with 12 bases left in between. CDR1 is SGHRS and CDR2 is YFSETQ in the germline V gene. This CDR3 spans 15 amino acids. The DNA for the CDR3 is TGCGCCAGCAGCTTGGGACTAGTGAGTGACAATGAGCAGTTCTTC. It yields the protein CASSLGLVSDNEQFF.

The chain links TRBV2 to TRBJ2-1; D perhaps matches TRBD1 (6 bases). This CDR3 contains 15 residues. Per the germline V gene, CDR1 is SNHLY and CDR2 is FYNNEI. V was clipped by 1 base and J by 2 bases, with 9 bases between them. The chain's CDR3 is CASSEGRGAYNEQFF. The CDR3 DNA is TGTGCCAGCAGTGAAGGCAGGGGAGCCTACAATGAGCAGTTCTTC.